These 17 T cell receptor beta chains share one sample of origin, sequenced in a study of shared clonotypes between healthy human individuals. Using immunoSEQ multiplex PCR, the repertoire was profiled, and TCRdb retains in-frame clones only, with some absent. The sample includes about 490,000 clones, 75% to 85% of them seen just once. The specimen was PBMCs. The receptor source for this set is a woman in her thirties or forties in good health. Some clones in this sample may be carry-over from other donors' samples.

The sample holds many counts of this clone. Other DNA sequences within the sample encode an identical CDR3. The V and J genes are TRBV30 and TRBJ2-5; D unresolved. V was shortened by 4 bases and J by 2 bases, with 5 bases between the two germline ends. Germline lookup yields CDR1 GTSNPN and CDR2 SVGIG (reference sequence). CDR3 size: 11 residues. The DNA for the CDR3 is TGTGCCTGGACGCCGCAAGAGACCCAGTACTTC. Translation gives CAWTPQETQYF.

Comment on this clone: A read error likely explains this, since a far larger clone differs by one base. The chain couples TRBV27 to TRBJ1-5; D may be TRBD1 (5 bases). Deletions cut 6 bases from V and 0 bases from J, with 6 bases between. The CDR3 has 13 amino acids. Germline lookup yields CDR1 MNHEY and CDR2 SMNVEV (reference sequence). CDR3 amino acids: CASRQDSNQPQHF. The DNA of the CDR3 is TGTGCCAGCAGACAGGATAGCAATCAGCCCCAGCATTTT.

The chain uses TRBV2 and TRBJ2-1; D remains unclear. Trimming removed 6 bases from V and 5 bases from J, with 14 bases in between. Germline V gene data show CDR1 as SNHLY and CDR2 as FYNNEI. This CDR3 has 14 residues. The CDR3 sequence is CASSDKEFDNEQFF. In nucleotides, the CDR3 is TGTGCCAGCAGCGACAAAGAGTTCGACAATGAGCAGTTCTTC.

This sequence joins TRBV29-1 and TRBJ2-7; TRBD1 might be the D (7 bases). The CDR3 runs to 12 residues. Germline assignment: CDR1 SQVTM and CDR2 ANQGSEA. V was cut by 4 bases and J by 9 bases, with 16 bases left in between. CDR3 amino acids: CSVVWPQGGQYF. For the CDR3, the DNA is TGCAGCGTTGTATGGCCTCAGGGGGGGCAGTACTTC.

This clone has more than one count but fewer than ten. The chain uses TRBV7-7 and TRBJ1-1; no definite D call. Per the germline V gene, CDR1 is SSHAT and CDR2 is FNYEAQ (reference sequence). The V gene lost 5 bases and the J gene lost 0 bases, with 7 bases spanning the gap. This CDR3 is 13 amino acids long. The CDR3 DNA sequence: TGTGCCAGCAGCCCTGACATGAACACTGAAGCTTTCTTT. This translates into CASSPDMNTEAFF.

The chain couples TRBV5-4 to TRBJ2-5; 9 bases are shared with TRBD1. V lost 4 bases and J lost 4; bases outside the gene matches: 8. This CDR3 is built from 15 residues. The germline gives CDR1 SGHNT, CDR2 YYREEE (reference sequence). The CDR3 reads CASSGKDRGVETQYF. DNA of the CDR3: TGTGCCAGCAGCGGAAAGGACAGGGGAGTAGAGACCCAGTACTTC.

This clone was detected a few times. This chain uses TRBV28 with TRBJ2-5; D gene uncertain. The CDR3 has 14 residues. Deletions cut 5 bases from V and 4 bases from J, with 14 bases between. In germline, CDR1 is MDHEN, CDR2 SYDVKM. In DNA, the CDR3 is TGTGCCAGCAGTAGGAACGCTGAGTCAGAGACCCAGTACTTC. Protein sequence: CASSRNAESETQYF. Filled out from reference TRBV28 and TRBJ2-5, the complete variable domain reads DVKVTQSSRYLVKRTGEKVFLECVQDMDHENMFWYRQDPGLGLRLIYFSYDVKMKEKGDIPEGYSVSREKKERFSLILESASTNQTSMYLCASSRNAESETQYFGPGTRLLVL.

The V gene is TRBV30, the J gene TRBJ2-7, with D possibly called TRBD1 or TRBD2 (5 bases each). Trimming cost V 5 bases and J 4 bases, with 15 bases left between them. Germline values: CDR1 GTSNPN, CDR2 SVGIG (reference sequence). The CDR3 is made up of 13 amino acids. CDR3 nucleotides: TGTGCCTGGGGAGAGGGCAGGGATTACGAGCAGTACTTC. It encodes CAWGEGRDYEQYF.

V usage is TRBV5-8 and J usage is TRBJ2-7; TRBD2 agrees at 11 bases. Germline values: CDR1 SGHTS, CDR2 YDEGEE. This CDR3 has 15 residues. The J segment lost 3 bases and the V segment lost 6 bases, leaving 8 bases of the junction unmatched. The CDR3 bases are TGTGCCAGCATGGACCTTACTAGCGGGAGCTACGAGCAGTACTTC. This codes for CASMDLTSGSYEQYF.

The V and J genes are TRBV7-3 and TRBJ2-3; D is possibly TRBD1 (7 bases). The CDR3 loop spans 17 amino acids. CDR1 SGHTA and CDR2 FQGTGA come from the germline V gene. Trimming removed 1 base from V and 8 bases from J, with 22 bases in between. The CDR3 protein is CASSLRPAEGAFGTQYF. CDR3 DNA: TGTGCCAGCAGCTTAAGGCCAGCGGAGGGGGCCTTTGGTACGCAGTATTTT.

The chain carries TRBV5-8 and TRBJ1-6, with no clear D. Looked up from germline, CDR1 is SGHTS and CDR2 is YDEGEE. This CDR3 is built from 14 residues. Deletions cut 4 bases from V and 7 bases from J, with 12 bases between. The CDR3 bases are TGTGCCAGCAGCCTGGGAGGACCAAATTCACCCCTCCACTTT. It yields the protein CASSLGGPNSPLHF.

V gene TRBV28 combines with J gene TRBJ1-4; TRBD1 agrees at 8 bases. This CDR3 has 15 amino acids. CDR1 and CDR2 (germline): MDHEN, SYDVKM. Trimming removed 6 bases from V and 3 bases from J; junction bases left unmatched: 6. DNA for the CDR3: TGTGCCAGCAGCTCAGGGGGCCGGGCTAATGAAAAACTGTTTTTT. Amino acid sequence: CASSSGGRANEKLFF.

The chain employs TRBV6-4 and TRBJ1-4, with no clear D. The CDR3 sequence is 14 residues long. Germline V gene data show CDR1 as MRHNA and CDR2 as SNTAGT. The V end lost 2 bases, the J end lost 5 bases, and 9 bases lay between the germline ends. CDR3 in amino acids: CASSDGQENEKLFF. DNA for the CDR3: TGTGCCAGCAGTGACGGGCAGGAAAATGAAAAACTGTTTTTT.

The chain links TRBV6-1 to TRBJ2-7; D gene ambiguous. Per the germline V gene, CDR1 is MNHNS and CDR2 is SASEGT. V gave up 4 bases and J gave up 6 bases, with 22 bases separating them. The CDR3 contains 16 residues. The CDR3 DNA sequence: TGTGCCAGCAGTGCCCTCGTTGGATACATCAGTTCCGAGCAGTACTTC. It yields the protein CASSALVGYISSEQYF.

This clone appeared a few times. The rearrangement uses TRBV28 and TRBJ1-1, with 8 bases aligning to TRBD1. J gave up 4 bases and V 7 bases, and 17 bases lay outside the gene matches. Germline-derived CDR1 and CDR2 are MDHEN and SYDVKM. The length of the CDR3 is 17 residues. CDR3 amino acids: CASKVSGPGGAGTEAFF. CDR3 coding DNA: TGTGCCAGCAAAGTTTCCGGGCCAGGGGGCGCGGGCACTGAAGCTTTCTTT. Full variable domain (missing parts from reference TRBV28 and TRBJ1-1): DVKVTQSSRYLVKRTGEKVFLECVQDMDHENMFWYRQDPGLGLRLIYFSYDVKMKEKGDIPEGYSVSREKKERFSLILESASTNQTSMYLCASKVSGPGGAGTEAFFGQGTRLTVV.

This chain links TRBV6-1 with TRBJ2-1; TRBD2 agrees at 8 bases. The ends lost 3 bases at V and 3 bases at J; junction bases unmatched: 10. Germline lookup yields CDR1 MNHNS and CDR2 SASEGT. This CDR3 has 17 residues. CDR3 in amino acids: CASSEEVAGGIYNEQFF. In DNA form, the CDR3 reads TGTGCCAGCAGTGAGGAAGTCGCGGGAGGTATCTACAATGAGCAGTTCTTC.

This clone was detected only a few times. The sample carries other DNA sequences with the same CDR3. The chain combines TRBV9 with TRBJ1-2; D might be TRBD1 (6 bases). V was pared by 0 bases and J by 5 bases, with 8 bases between. Germline assignment: CDR1 SGDLS and CDR2 YYNGEE. There are 13 residues in the CDR3. CDR3 protein: CASSVGTDYGYTF. Here the CDR3 DNA reads TGTGCCAGCAGCGTAGGGACAGATTATGGCTACACCTTC. The full variable domain, rest sourced from reference TRBV9 and TRBJ1-2, is DSGVTQTPKHLITATGQRVTLRCSPRSGDLSVYWYQQSLDQGLQFLIQYYNGEERAKGNILERFSAQQFPDLHSELNLSSLELGDSALYFCASSVGTDYGYTFGSGTRLTVV.